This TCR beta chain was retrieved from a study of cytomegalovirus exposure and HLA in healthy donors. Whole-study context: About 79% of around 400 genotyped donors fell in the Caucasian-associated ancestry cluster.

To note about this clone: The target antigen is unknown. Other nucleotide sequences in the sample specify the same CDR3.

Amplification used 60 Vbeta primers and 13 Jbeta primers. Profiling relied on immunoSEQ multiplex PCR, and the TCRdb table lists in-frame clones only, not all of them. The sample has roughly 180,000 clones, 9.5% seen once. Findings of the study overall: Reportedly, a later analysis found an Asian-associated ancestry cluster had fewer N-insertions than the approximately 670-donor mean. Productive status was seen about 87% or about 30% of the time for most TCR beta V segments in an earlier analysis.

CDR3 length equals 13 residues. The V segment lost 6 bases and the J segment 1 base; nucleotides outside the gene matches: 2. Germline V gives CDR1 SQVTM, CDR2 ANQGSEA. Sequenced: PBMCs. The origin of this receptor is a woman in her twenties or thirties in good health and CMV-seropositive. The chain carries TRBV29-1 and TRBJ1-1; the match to TRBD1 covers 10 bases. This chain's CDR3 is CSVRTGGNTEAFF. CDR3 DNA: TGCAGCGTCAGGACAGGGGGGAACACTGAAGCTTTCTTT. The entire variable domain, with the rest obtained from reference TRBV29-1 and TRBJ1-1, is as follows: SAVISQKPSRDICQRGTSLTIQCQVDSQVTMMFWYRQQPGQSLTLIATANQGSEATYESGFVIDKFPISRPNLTFSTLTVSNMSPEDSSIYLCSVRTGGNTEAFFGQGTRLTVV.